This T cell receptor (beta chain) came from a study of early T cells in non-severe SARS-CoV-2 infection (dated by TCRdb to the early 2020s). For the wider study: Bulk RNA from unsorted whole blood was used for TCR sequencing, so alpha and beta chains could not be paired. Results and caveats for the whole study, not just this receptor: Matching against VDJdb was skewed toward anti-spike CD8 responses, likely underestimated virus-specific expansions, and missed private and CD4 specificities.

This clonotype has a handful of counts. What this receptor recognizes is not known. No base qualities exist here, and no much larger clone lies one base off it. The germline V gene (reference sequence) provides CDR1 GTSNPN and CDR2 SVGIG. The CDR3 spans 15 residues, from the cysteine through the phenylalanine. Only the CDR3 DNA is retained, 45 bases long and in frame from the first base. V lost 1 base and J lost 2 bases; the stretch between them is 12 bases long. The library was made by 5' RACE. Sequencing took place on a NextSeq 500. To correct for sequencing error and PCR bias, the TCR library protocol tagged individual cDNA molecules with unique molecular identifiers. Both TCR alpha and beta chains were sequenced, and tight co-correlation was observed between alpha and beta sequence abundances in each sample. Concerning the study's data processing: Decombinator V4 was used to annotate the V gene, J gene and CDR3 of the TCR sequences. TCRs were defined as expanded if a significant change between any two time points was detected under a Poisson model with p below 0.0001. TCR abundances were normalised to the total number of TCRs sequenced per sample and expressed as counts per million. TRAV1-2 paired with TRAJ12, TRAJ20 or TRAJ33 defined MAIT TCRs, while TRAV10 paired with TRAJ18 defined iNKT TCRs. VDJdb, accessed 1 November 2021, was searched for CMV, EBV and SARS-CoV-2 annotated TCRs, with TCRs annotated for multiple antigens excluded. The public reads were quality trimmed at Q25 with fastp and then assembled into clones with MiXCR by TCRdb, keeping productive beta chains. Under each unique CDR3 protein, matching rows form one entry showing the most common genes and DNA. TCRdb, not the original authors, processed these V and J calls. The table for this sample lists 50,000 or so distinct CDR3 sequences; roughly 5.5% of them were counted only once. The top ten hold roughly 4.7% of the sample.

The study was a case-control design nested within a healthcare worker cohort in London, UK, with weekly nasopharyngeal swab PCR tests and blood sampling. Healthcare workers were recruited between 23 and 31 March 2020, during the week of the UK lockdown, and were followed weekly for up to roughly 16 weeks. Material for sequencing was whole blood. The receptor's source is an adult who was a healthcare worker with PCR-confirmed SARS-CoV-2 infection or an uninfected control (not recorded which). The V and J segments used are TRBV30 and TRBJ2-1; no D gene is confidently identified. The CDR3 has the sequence CAWSAGTKPYNEQFF. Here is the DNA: TGTGCCTGGAGTGCCGGTACGAAACCCTACAATGAGCAGTTCTTC.